This TCR beta chain emerged from a study of shared clonotypes between healthy human individuals. Each replicate PCR on the sorted subsets used roughly 210 ng DNA (roughly 27,000 T cell genomes). The repertoire was sequenced with immunoSEQ multiplex PCR; TCRdb's copy has only in-frame clones and lacks some. The sample yields over a million clones, roughly 96% seen once. This CDR3 is 16 amino acids long. The trim removed 6 bases at V and 4 bases at J, leaving 9 bases unmatched. CDR1 and CDR2 from the germline V gene are MDHEN and SYDVKM. Sequencing was performed on naive CD4+ T cells sorted from blood. Subset described: CD45RA+ positively selected. The chain carries TRBV28 and TRBJ2-1, with 10 bases fitting TRBD2. The receptor was derived from a man aged 25 to 45 in good health. The CDR3 DNA sequence: TGTGCCAGCAGACAAAGCGGGAGGGCCGCGTACAATGAGCAGTTCTTC. This translates into CASRQSGRAAYNEQFF.